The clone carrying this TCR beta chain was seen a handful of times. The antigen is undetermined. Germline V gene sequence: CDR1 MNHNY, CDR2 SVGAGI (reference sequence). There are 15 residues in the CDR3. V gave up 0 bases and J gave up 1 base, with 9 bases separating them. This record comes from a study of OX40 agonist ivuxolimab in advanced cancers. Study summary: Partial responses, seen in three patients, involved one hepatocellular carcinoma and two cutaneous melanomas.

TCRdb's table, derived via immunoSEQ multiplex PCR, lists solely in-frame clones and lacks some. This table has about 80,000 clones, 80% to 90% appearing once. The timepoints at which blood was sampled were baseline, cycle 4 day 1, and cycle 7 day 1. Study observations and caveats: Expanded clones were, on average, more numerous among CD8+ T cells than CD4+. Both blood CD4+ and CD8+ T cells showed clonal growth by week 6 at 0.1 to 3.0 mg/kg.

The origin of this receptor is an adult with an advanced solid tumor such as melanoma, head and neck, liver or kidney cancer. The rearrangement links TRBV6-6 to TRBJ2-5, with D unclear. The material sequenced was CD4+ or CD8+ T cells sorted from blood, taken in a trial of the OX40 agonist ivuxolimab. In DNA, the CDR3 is TGTGCCAGCAGTTACTCGACACCTTCCCAAGAGACCCAGTACTTC. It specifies CASSYSTPSQETQYF.